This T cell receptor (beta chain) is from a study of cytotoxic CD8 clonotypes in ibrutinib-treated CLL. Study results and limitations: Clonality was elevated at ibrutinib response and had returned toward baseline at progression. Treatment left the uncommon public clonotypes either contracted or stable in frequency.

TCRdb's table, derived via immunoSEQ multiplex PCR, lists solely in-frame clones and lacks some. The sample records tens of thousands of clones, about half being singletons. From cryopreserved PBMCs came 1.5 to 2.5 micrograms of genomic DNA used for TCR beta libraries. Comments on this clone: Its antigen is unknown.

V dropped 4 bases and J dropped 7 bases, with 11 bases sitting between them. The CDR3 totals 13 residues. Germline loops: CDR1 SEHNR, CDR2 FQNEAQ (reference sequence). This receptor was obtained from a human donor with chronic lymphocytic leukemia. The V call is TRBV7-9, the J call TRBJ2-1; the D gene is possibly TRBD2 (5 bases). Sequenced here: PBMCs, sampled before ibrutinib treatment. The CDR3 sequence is CASSSGMFNEQFF. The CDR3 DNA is TGTGCCAGCAGCTCGGGAATGTTTAATGAGCAGTTCTTC.